This TCR beta chain was sequenced in a study of Graves' ophthalmopathy and Graves' hyperthyroidism. The hyperthyroidism patients had a new diagnosis of under 2 months' duration and were aged 18 to 65. Diagnoses were established from clinical symptoms, serum thyroxine, TRAb, thyroid ultrasound and orbital computed tomography. Study findings and constraints: The blood repertoire also included most expanded thyroid clonotypes above 0.001 frequency.

CDR1 is SGHRS and CDR2 is YFSETQ in the germline V gene. The CDR3 region is 11 residues in length, termini included. Beta-chain TCR CDR3 regions were amplified from RNA transcripts. Second-round multiplex PCR came after first-round RT-PCR with HTBI primers. TCRdb passed the multiplex PCR reads through MiXCR, listing each CDR3 protein once. The data show approximately 1.2 million distinct CDR3 sequences, 35% to 40% seen once. About this clonotype itself: Its specificity is unknown. No conserved phenylalanine or tryptophan is present at the end of the CDR3, so a read error is the likely explanation. Because the CDR3's place on the DNA is in doubt, the DNA is left out and the CDR3 is given as listed by TCRdb.

This clonotype originated in an adult man with Graves' hyperthyroidism. The specimen sequenced was peripheral blood or thyroid tissue (not recorded which). J is TRBJ1-1 and V is TRBV5-1; TRBD1 was called by the table and not checked on the DNA. CDR3 residues: CASSRDGTANY.